This T cell receptor (beta chain) derives from a study of neoadjuvant anti-PD-1 for oral cavity cancer. Findings and caveats of the study: Each response group had just a few patients in TCR analyses.

Time point given: after neoadjuvant nivolumab, at surgical resection. Patients were newly diagnosed with stage II-IVA oral cavity squamous cell carcinoma without prior systemic or radiation treatment. A few counts support this clone. Its target is not known. At one end the junction does not follow the germline gene, possibly because of a read error. The CDR3 length is 11 residues. CDR1 and CDR2 (germline): SGHAT, FQNNGV. Most tumor samples had about 5 ug input DNA in two replicates. Repertoires were generated with immunoSEQ multiplex PCR, while TCRdb's copy carries only in-frame clones and drops some. This table has fewer than 25,000 clones, more than 35% appearing once.

The material was tumor tissue, obtained after nivolumab (anti-PD-1) treatment. The chain uses TRBV11-2 and TRBJ2-1; the D gene is possibly TRBD2 (7 bases). The clonotype was recovered from a person aged 35-79 years with oral cavity squamous cell carcinoma. The CDR3 DNA sequence: TGTGCCAGCAGCTTAGAGGGGGGGGCTCTCTTC. It encodes CASSLEGGALF.